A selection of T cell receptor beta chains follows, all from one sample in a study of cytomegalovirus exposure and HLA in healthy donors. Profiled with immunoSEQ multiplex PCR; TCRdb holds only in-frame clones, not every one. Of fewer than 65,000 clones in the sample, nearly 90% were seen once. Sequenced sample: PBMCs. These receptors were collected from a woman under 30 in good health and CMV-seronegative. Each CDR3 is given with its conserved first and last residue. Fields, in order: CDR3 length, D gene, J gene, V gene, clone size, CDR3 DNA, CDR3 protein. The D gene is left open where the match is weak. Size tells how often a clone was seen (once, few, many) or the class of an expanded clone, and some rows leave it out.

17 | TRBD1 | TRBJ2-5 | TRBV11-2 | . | TGTGCCAGCAGCCCCCGGGACAGGGGGTTCGACCAAGAGACCCAGTACTTC | CASSPRDRGFDQETQYF
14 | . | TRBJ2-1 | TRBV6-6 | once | TGTGCCAGCAGTTACAAAACAGGGAGGGTTGAGCAGTTCTTC | CASSYKTGRVEQFF
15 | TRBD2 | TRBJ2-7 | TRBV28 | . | TGTGCCAGCACCCCCCGGGGTAGCGGGACTGGGGAGCAGTACTTC | CASTPRGSGTGEQYF
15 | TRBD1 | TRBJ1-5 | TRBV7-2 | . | TGTGCCAGCAGCCGGGACAGTTTTGGCACTCAGCCCCAGCATTTT | CASSRDSFGTQPQHF
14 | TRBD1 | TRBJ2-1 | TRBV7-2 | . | TGTGCCAGCAGCCCATGGACAGGGGGAGGCGAGCAGTTCTTC | CASSPWTGGGEQFF
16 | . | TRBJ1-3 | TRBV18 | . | TGTGCCAGCTCACCACCCGGGACATCTACTGGAAACACCATATATTTT | CASSPPGTSTGNTIYF
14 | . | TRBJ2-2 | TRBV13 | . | TGTGCCAGCAGCCCCTACTCTAACGCCGGGGAGCTGTTTTTT | CASSPYSNAGELFF
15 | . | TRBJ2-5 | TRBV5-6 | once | TGTGCCAGCAGCTGGGGGACACCCTACCAAGAGACCCAGTACTTC | CASSWGTPYQETQYF
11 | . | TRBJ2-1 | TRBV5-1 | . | TGCGCCAGCAGCGGGGCCAATGAGCAGTTCTTC | CASSGANEQFF
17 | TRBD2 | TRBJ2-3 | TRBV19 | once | TGTGCCAGTAGTCCTCGGACTAGCGGGGGGCCCACAGATACGCAGTATTTT | CASSPRTSGGPTDTQYF
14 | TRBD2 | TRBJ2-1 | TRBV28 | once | TGTGCCAGCAGGTCTCCTAGCGGCTACAATGAGCAGTTCTTC | CASRSPSGYNEQFF
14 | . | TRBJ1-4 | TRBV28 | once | TGTGCCAGCCGGTCCACAGGCACTAATGAAAAACTGTTTTTT | CASRSTGTNEKLFF
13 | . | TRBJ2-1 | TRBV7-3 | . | TGTGCCAGCAGCCCCCACCCAGGTGAGGAGCAGTTCTTC | CASSPHPGEEQFF
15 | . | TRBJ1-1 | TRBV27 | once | TGTGCCAGCAGGGCTCGGGGGGGGATCAACACTGAAGCTTTCTTT | CASRARGGINTEAFF
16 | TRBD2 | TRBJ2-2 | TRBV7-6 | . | TGTGCCAGCAGCTTAGCGTATAGCGGGAGTACCGGGGAGCTGTTTTTT | CASSLAYSGSTGELFF
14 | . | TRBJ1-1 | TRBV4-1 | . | TGCGCCAGCAGCCATCCCATGAGAGGGGGAGAAGCTTTCTTT | CASSHPMRGGEAFF
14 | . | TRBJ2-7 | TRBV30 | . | TGTGCCTGGAGTGTGCCAGGGGTCACCTACGAGCAGTACTTC | CAWSVPGVTYEQYF
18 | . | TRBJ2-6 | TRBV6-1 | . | TGTGCCAGCAGTGAGGACATAAGACAGGACTCTGGGGCCAACGTCCTGACTTTC | CASSEDIRQDSGANVLTF
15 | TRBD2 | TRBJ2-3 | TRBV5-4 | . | TGTGCCAGCAGCTCCGGCGGGAGGAGCACAGATACGCAGTATTTT | CASSSGGRSTDTQYF
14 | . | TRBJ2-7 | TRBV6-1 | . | TGTGCCAGCAGTGCCAACACCGTGATGTACGAGCAGTACTTC | CASSANTVMYEQYF
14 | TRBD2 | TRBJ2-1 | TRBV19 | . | TGTGCCAGTACGCGCGGGGAGGGAAGGGATGAGCAGTTCTTC | CASTRGEGRDEQFF
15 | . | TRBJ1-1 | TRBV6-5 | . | TGTGCCAGCAGGATCAACGGAGCCACGGTCACTGAAGCTTTCTTT | CASRINGATVTEAFF
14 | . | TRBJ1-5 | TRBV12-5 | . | TGTGCTAGTGGTCCCCCCAGTAGCAATCAGCCCCAGCATTTT | CASGPPSSNQPQHF
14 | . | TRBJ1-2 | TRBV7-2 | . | TGTGCCAGCAGCTCGGACAGTCCTAACTATGGCTACACCTTC | CASSSDSPNYGYTF
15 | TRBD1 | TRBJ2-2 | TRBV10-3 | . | TGTGCCATCAGTGGCGGGACAGGGGGCACCGGGGAGCTGTTTTTT | CAISGGTGGTGELFF
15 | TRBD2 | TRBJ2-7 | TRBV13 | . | TGTGCCAGCAGCTTAGGAGGACTAGCGGGCCCCGTGCAGTACTTC | CASSLGGLAGPVQYF
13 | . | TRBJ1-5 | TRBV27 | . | TGTGCCAGCAGTTTAAAGGAGGGACAGCCCCAGCATTTT | CASSLKEGQPQHF
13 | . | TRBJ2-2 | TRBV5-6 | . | TGTGCCAGCAGCTTGGCGGGGATAGGGGAGCTGTTTTTT | CASSLAGIGELFF
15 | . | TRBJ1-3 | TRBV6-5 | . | TGTGCCAGCAGTACCCCACGGGGGGTCGGAAACACCATATATTTT | CASSTPRGVGNTIYF
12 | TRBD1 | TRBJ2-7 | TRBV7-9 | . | TGTGCCTGTCAGGGGGTCGTTGGTGAGCAGTACTTC | CACQGVVGEQYF
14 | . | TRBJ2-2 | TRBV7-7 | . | TGTGCTAGCAGCCCATCCTTAGTAACCGGGGAGCTGTTTTTT | CASSPSLVTGELFF
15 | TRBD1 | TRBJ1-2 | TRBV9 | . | TGTGCCAGCAGCGCGGATGACAGGGGGCTATATGGCTACACCTTC | CASSADDRGLYGYTF
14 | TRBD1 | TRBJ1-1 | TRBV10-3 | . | TGTGCCATCAGCCAGACAGGGGCGAAGACTGAAGCTTTCTTT | CAISQTGAKTEAFF
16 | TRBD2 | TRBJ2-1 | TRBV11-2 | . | TGTGCCAGCAGCTTCCCACTAGCGGGGATGAACAATGAGCAGTTCTTC | CASSFPLAGMNNEQFF
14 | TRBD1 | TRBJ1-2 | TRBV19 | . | TGTGCCAGTAGTTCAAGGACAGGGGTAGATGGCTACACCTTC | CASSSRTGVDGYTF
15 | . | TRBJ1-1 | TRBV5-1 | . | TGCGCCAGCAGCCTCACAGACAGTACTAACACTGAAGCTTTCTTT | CASSLTDSTNTEAFF
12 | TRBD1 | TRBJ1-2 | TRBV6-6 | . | TGTGCCAGCAGTAGGGACAGCTATGGCTACACCTTC | CASSRDSYGYTF
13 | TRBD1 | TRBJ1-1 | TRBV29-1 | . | TGCAGCGCCATACAGGGGCCGGGCACTGAAGCTTTCTTT | CSAIQGPGTEAFF
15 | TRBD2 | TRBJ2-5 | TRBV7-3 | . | TGTGCCAGCAGCCCACGACTAGCGGGGGTTCAGACCCAGTACTTC | CASSPRLAGVQTQYF
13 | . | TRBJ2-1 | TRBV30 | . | TGTGCCTGGACCGCCTCGGGAGACAATGAGCAGTTCTTC | CAWTASGDNEQFF
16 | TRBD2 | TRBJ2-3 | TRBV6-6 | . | TGTGCCAGCAGTTCCCTAGCGGGGGGGCCGATAAATACGCAGTATTTT | CASSSLAGGPINTQYF
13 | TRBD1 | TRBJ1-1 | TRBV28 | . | TGTGCCAGCAGTCCGGGACAGCTGGGTGAAGCTTTCTTT | CASSPGQLGEAFF
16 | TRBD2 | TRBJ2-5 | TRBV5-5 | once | TGTGCCAGCAGCCGGGGGGGCTGGGGCTTACAAGAGACCCAGTACTTC | CASSRGGWGLQETQYF
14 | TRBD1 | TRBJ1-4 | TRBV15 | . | TGTGCCACCAAAAGGGACAGCCCGGACGAAAAACTGTTTTTT | CATKRDSPDEKLFF
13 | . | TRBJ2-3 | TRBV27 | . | TGTGCCAGCACCACACGGCGCGGGGATACGCAGTATTTT | CASTTRRGDTQYF